A selection of T cell receptor beta chains follows, all from one sample in a study of tumor T cells in aggressive B-cell lymphoma. Assay: immunoSEQ multiplex PCR; the TCRdb copy retains only in-frame clones and omits some. This table has 8,500 to 14,000 clones, approximately 90% appearing once. The sequencing sample was made of tumor tissue. These receptors came from an adult with diffuse large B cell lymphoma. CDR3s include the opening cysteine and the closing phenylalanine or tryptophan. D genes are given only for firm matches. The listing skips clone size in some rows; elsewhere it reads once, few, many or a size class.

V gene	J gene	clone size	D gene	CDR3 protein	CDR3 DNA
TRBV6-1	TRBJ2-1	.	TRBD2	CASKGGPLGEQFF	TGTGCCAGCAAGGGAGGGCCGCTTGGTGAGCAGTTCTTC
TRBV19	TRBJ2-7	.	TRBD1	CASSIWDRLDEQYF	TGTGCCAGTAGTATCTGGGACAGGCTCGACGAGCAGTACTTC
TRBV6-1	TRBJ2-7	.	TRBD1	CASSTDRGTRGEQYF	TGTGCCAGCAGTACTGACAGGGGTACTCGGGGCGAGCAGTACTTC
TRBV19	TRBJ1-4	.	.	CASSVRGNTNEKLFF	TGTGCCAGTAGTGTCAGGGGCAACACTAATGAAAAACTGTTTTTT
TRBV5-1	TRBJ2-1	.	.	CASSGNSGPSYNEQFF	TGCGCCAGCAGCGGCAATAGCGGCCCCTCCTACAATGAGCAGTTCTTC
TRBV4-3	TRBJ2-1	.	.	CASSQDRSGYYNEQFF	TGCGCCAGCAGCCAAGATAGGAGCGGCTACTACAATGAGCAGTTCTTC
TRBV28	TRBJ2-6	.	.	CASSLSVSGANVLTF	TGTGCCAGCAGTTTGTCAGTCTCTGGGGCCAACGTCCTGACTTTC
TRBV28	TRBJ1-2	.	.	CASSFEMSRGRYGYTF	TGTGCCAGCAGTTTTGAAATGTCCCGGGGTAGATATGGCTACACCTTC
TRBV28	TRBJ1-2	.	TRBD1	CATFRDSFLGPESYTF	TGTGCCACGTTCCGGGACAGCTTTTTAGGGCCGGAGAGCTACACCTTC
TRBV4-1	TRBJ1-5	.	TRBD1	CASRAGTGDNQPQHF	TGCGCCAGCAGGGCCGGGACAGGGGATAATCAGCCCCAGCATTTT
TRBV27	TRBJ1-2	.	TRBD1	CASSSTGNGYTF	TGTGCCAGCAGTTCGACAGGGAATGGCTACACCTTC
TRBV5-1	TRBJ1-3	.	.	CASSAGVGAGNTIYF	TGCGCCAGCAGCGCAGGGGTCGGGGCTGGAAACACCATATATTTT
TRBV5-1	TRBJ1-6	.	TRBD1	CASSLGTANSPLHF	TGCGCCAGCAGCCTAGGGACAGCGAATTCACCCCTCCACTTT
TRBV7-2	TRBJ2-7	.	.	CASSLPALSQQYF	TGTGCCAGCAGCTTACCTGCACTCTCCCAGCAGTACTTC
TRBV5-1	TRBJ2-1	few	TRBD1	CASSLGGQGINEQFF	TGCGCCAGCAGCTTGGGGGGACAGGGGATCAATGAGCAGTTCTTC
TRBV28	TRBJ1-2	.	.	CASSLTERLNYGYTF	TGTGCCAGCAGTTTAACCGAGCGCCTTAACTATGGCTACACCTTC
TRBV19	TRBJ2-4	.	TRBD2	CASSALLAGAKNIQYF	TGTGCCAGTAGTGCCCTACTAGCGGGGGCCAAAAACATTCAGTACTTC
TRBV6-5	TRBJ2-7	.	.	CASDRRHEQYF	TGTGCCAGCGACCGGAGGCACGAGCAGTACTTC
TRBV9	TRBJ2-1	.	.	CASSGKSSYNEQFF	TGTGCCAGCAGCGGCAAGAGCTCCTACAATGAGCAGTTCTTC
TRBV6-5	TRBJ2-5	.	.	CASSYGGRETQYF	TGTGCCAGCAGTTACGGTGGGAGAGAGACCCAGTACTTC
TRBV6-5	TRBJ2-7	.	TRBD2	CAREVGRELYEQYF	TGTGCCAGGGAGGTAGGGCGGGAGCTCTACGAGCAGTACTTC
TRBV5-4	TRBJ2-6	.	.	CAITGTPGGSGANVLTF	TGTGCCATTACCGGGACACCTGGCGGCTCTGGGGCCAACGTCCTGACTTTC
TRBV11-2	TRBJ1-1	.	.	CASSPVFSVNTEAFF	TGTGCCAGCAGCCCCGTGTTTTCAGTGAACACTGAAGCTTTCTTT
TRBV5-1	TRBJ2-7	.	.	CASSLAGSYEQYF	TGCGCCAGCAGCTTGGCCGGGAGCTACGAGCAGTACTTC